This entry describes one T cell receptor (beta chain). Its antigen is unknown. Per-nucleotide qualities are absent, and no much larger clonotype sits a single base away. Genomic DNA was extracted from sorted cells for sequencing of the TCRbeta CDR3 region. The immunoSEQ Assay was used to sequence the TCRbeta CDR3 regions. As stored in TCRdb, this immuneACCESS dataset retains in-frame rearrangements with V and J assigned. A fraction of the clones does not appear; measured against another copy, unresolved V genes explain less than half of the discrepancy, and the remainder lacks a known reason. This sample gives fewer than 70,000 clones in total; roughly nine tenths of them show up just once. Of the sample, around 14% is held by the ten largest clones. The entry originates in a study of OX40 agonist ivuxolimab in advanced cancers. Study-wide context: Ivuxolimab was a fully human IgG2 agonistic monoclonal antibody targeting the costimulatory receptor OX40 (CD134). Intravenous ivuxolimab was administered to patients every 2 weeks at six dose levels: 0.01, 0.1, 0.3, 1.5, 3 and 10 mg/kg. Among the roughly 52 dose-escalation patients, approximately 20 had hepatocellular carcinoma, 15 or so melanoma, 9 renal cell carcinoma and 9 head and neck cancer. The dose-escalation cohort was roughly 83% male with a mean age of roughly 60 years, ranging from roughly 20 to 80. Patients were allowed to have had prior anti-PD-1, anti-PD-L1 or anti-CTLA-4 therapy, and 40% of the dose-escalation patients had been treated with checkpoint inhibitors. Three dose-escalation patients achieved partial responses, one with hepatocellular carcinoma and two with cutaneous melanoma. Peripheral TCRbeta sequencing aimed to test whether ivuxolimab altered TCR sequence diversity and caused clonal T-cell expansion. The paper reports the monotherapy dose-escalation portion (N = 52 patients) of the phase I ivuxolimab trial. What the work shows at the level of the full study, not this receptor alone: In the 0.1-3.0 mg/kg groups, partial responders were among the patients with the lowest normalized peripheral clonal expansion, particularly in CD8+ T cells. The antigen specificity of the peripheral T cells that underwent clonal expansion was not determined. At doses of 0.1 to 3.0 mg/kg, clonal expansion of both CD4+ and CD8+ blood T cells was observed from baseline to week 6. Low levels of normalized T-cell clonal expansion were also seen in some patients who did not respond. After ivuxolimab, expanded clones were on average more numerous among CD8+ T cells than among CD4+ T cells.

A distance of 15 bases separates the germline ends of V and J, which lose 8 bases and 5 bases respectively. CDR3 length: 13 amino acids, cysteine to phenylalanine. The kept DNA is CDR3 alone, 39 bases in frame from the first base. The germline V gene encodes CDR1 GTSNPN and CDR2 SVGIG (reference sequence). Patients with a history of autoimmune disease or receiving systemic immunosuppression were excluded from the trial. Peripheral blood for TCR sequencing was collected from all dose cohorts at baseline, on cycle 4 day 1, and on cycle 7 day 1. The samples were taken from a phase I, first-in-human, multicenter, open-label dose-escalation trial of ivuxolimab. The trial enrolled adults with locally advanced or metastatic head and neck squamous cell, hepatocellular, melanoma or renal cell carcinoma. Before TCR sequencing, CD4+ T cells and CD8+ T cells from peripheral blood were sorted into separate populations.

Recombination connected TRBV30 to TRBJ2-2; TRBD1 is possibly the D segment (6 matching bases). The sequence was obtained from an adult with an advanced solid tumor such as melanoma, head and neck, liver or kidney cancer. Sequenced material: CD4+ or CD8+ T cells sorted from blood, taken in a trial of the OX40 agonist ivuxolimab. CDR3 reads: CASRDINTGELFF. The DNA is TGTGCCAGCCGGGACATTAATACCGGGGAGCTGTTTTTT.